This T cell receptor (beta chain) was sequenced for a study of blood T cell repertoires in COVID-19 (dated by TCRdb to 2018 to 2021). About the study as a whole: Collaborator samples came from the United States, Italy and Spain and covered acute and convalescent phases of COVID-19. The prospective study material was composed of cDNA or gDNA derived from T cells, B-cell-depleted T cells, or PBMCs. Deeply sampled blood TCRbeta repertoires from subjects exposed to, actively infected with, or recovered from COVID-19 were included in the dataset. A freely available public database, intended as a resource for researchers studying the immune response to SARS-CoV-2, is where the repertoires were released. Samples were obtained from the ongoing ImmuneRACE study (first 160 participants) and from 950 to 1,500 subjects provided by 6 global collaborators. The sample metadata nearly always contained a de-identified subject ID, COVID-19 status, age in years and sex. HLA class I and class II types, where available, came from metadata supplied by the sample provider rather than from assay-based typing. Study-wide findings and limitations: The quantity of clinical and demographic metadata differed by source and by participant and was supplied without curation.

Collaborating institutions collected whole blood in K2EDTA tubes following their own protocols. Collaborator samples were shipped for TCRbeta analysis as frozen whole blood, isolated PBMCs, or DNA extracted from either sample type. TCRbeta CDR3 regions were amplified from genomic DNA using the immunoSEQ Assay, a bias-controlled multiplex PCR. The authors processed their data as follows. The number of nucleated cells in each sample was estimated from the amplification of reference gene primers within the assay. To quantify the absolute abundance of each unique TCRbeta CDR3 rearrangement, sequence reads were collapsed and filtered. Productive Simpson clonality was computed per sample as the square root of Simpson's diversity index over productive rearrangements. Sourced from immuneACCESS, this table was stored by TCRdb with only in-frame sequences that have V and J called. A share of the clones is absent; for the studies checked, an unresolved V gene accounts for under half, and the remainder has no known explanation. V and J calls and clone size come straight from that table; D and trimming were deduced from the DNA. The sample data list a few hundred thousand clones, and 87% of these were observed just once. The leading ten clones occupy 1% of the sample.

On this clone itself: Its antigen is not yet known. Base-call qualities are not available, and no considerably larger clone is one nucleotide away.

V is cut back by 4 bases and J by 6 bases, with 5 bases in the junction unmatched. The CDR3 covers 14 residues, taking in both the cysteine and the phenylalanine. Of the read, only the CDR3 DNA is kept; its 42 bases are in frame from base 1. The germline V gene (reference sequence) gives CDR1 as LGHDT and CDR2 as YNNKEL. The sequence joins TRBV3-1 (or the pseudogene TRBV3-2) to TRBJ2-2, and 7 junction bases match TRBD2. The source is a man aged 50-59 years with active or convalescent COVID-19. The specimen sequenced was peripheral blood. The CDR3 reads as follows: CASSRGGEAGELFF. The DNA sequence follows: TGTGCCAGCAGCCGGGGGGGGGAGGCCGGGGAGCTGTTTTTT.